This T cell receptor beta chain comes out of a study of T cell responses to AZD1222 COVID-19 vaccine. Data came from immunoSEQ multiplex PCR; TCRdb stores just in-frame clones and leaves some out. This table holds 140,000 to 150,000 clones, 70% to 90% found once. Trimming left V 4 bases short and J 3 bases short, with 10 bases between. This CDR3 spans 13 amino acids. CDR1 and CDR2 from the germline V gene are LNHNV and YYDKDF (reference sequence). As to this clone: Its antigen is not known.

Study results and caveats: Donors were mostly white British, more females; clonal diversity possibly underestimated. Vaccine-associated CD4 TCRs spanned spike, dominant at 160-218 and 743-854. Receipt of two AZD1222 doses was followed by a rise in Spike-specific TCR breadth and depth.

Analysis merged second doses at about 4 or about 12 weeks. The chain employs TRBV15 and TRBJ2-7, with D possibly being TRBD1 or TRBD2 (5 bases each). The TCR sequence derives from an adult who received the AZD1222 COVID-19 vaccine. The sequencing here drew on peripheral blood, taken 28 days after the second AZD1222 dose. CDR3 coding DNA: TGTGCCACCAGCATGGGGGAGTTCTACGAGCAGTACTTC. Its translation: CATSMGEFYEQYF.